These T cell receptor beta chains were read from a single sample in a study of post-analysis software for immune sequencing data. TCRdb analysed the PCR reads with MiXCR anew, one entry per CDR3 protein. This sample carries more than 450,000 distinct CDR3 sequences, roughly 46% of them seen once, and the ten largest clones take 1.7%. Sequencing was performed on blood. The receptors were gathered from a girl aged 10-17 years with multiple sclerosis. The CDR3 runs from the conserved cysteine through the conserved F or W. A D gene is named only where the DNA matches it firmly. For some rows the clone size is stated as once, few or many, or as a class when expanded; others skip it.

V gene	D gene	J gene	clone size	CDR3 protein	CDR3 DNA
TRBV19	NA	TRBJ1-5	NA	CASTFDLGGRQPQHF	TGTGCCAGTACCTTCGATCTGGGGGGCCGGCAGCCCCAGCATTTT
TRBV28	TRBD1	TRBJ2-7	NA	CASRRPGQPSYEQYF	TGTGCCAGCCGACGCCCGGGACAGCCTTCCTACGAGCAGTACTTC
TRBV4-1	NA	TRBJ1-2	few	CASSQDWPGGNYYGYTF	TGCGCCAGCAGCCAAGATTGGCCTGGGGGTAATTACTATGGCTACACCTTC
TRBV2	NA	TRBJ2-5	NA	CASSDLYQETQYF	TGTGCCAGCAGTGATTTATACCAAGAGACCCAGTACTTC
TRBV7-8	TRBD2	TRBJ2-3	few	CASSLAPSGRDTDTQYF	TGTGCCAGCAGCCTGGCCCCCAGCGGGAGGGACACAGATACGCAGTATTTT
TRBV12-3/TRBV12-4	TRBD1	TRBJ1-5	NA	CASSPGDRVGQPQHF	TGTGCCAGCAGTCCGGGGGACAGGGTAGGGCAGCCCCAGCATTTT
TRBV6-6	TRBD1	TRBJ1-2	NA	CASTLRSGTVYGYTF	TGTGCCAGCACCCTCAGGTCCGGGACAGTGTATGGCTACACCTTC
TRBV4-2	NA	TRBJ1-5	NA	CASSQDGWGNQPQHF	TGTGCCAGCAGCCAAGACGGTTGGGGAAATCAGCCCCAGCATTTT
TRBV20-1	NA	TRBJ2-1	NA	CSASLVKGGYEQFF	TGCAGTGCTAGTTTGGTAAAAGGGGGATATGAGCAGTTCTTC
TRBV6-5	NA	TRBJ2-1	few	CASSYSDASSYNEQFF	TGTGCCAGCAGTTACTCGGACGCGAGCTCCTACAATGAGCAGTTCTTC
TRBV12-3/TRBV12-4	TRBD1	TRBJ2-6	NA	CASSFGTGSPGANVLTF	TGTGCCAGCAGTTTCGGGACAGGTTCCCCTGGGGCCAACGTCCTGACTTTC
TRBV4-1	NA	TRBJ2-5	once	CASSGVGRGETQYF	TGCGCCAGCAGCGGCGTGGGCAGGGGAGAGACCCAGTACTTC
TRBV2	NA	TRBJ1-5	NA	CASSARTPNSNQPQHF	TGTGCCAGCAGCGCGAGGACACCTAATAGCAATCAGCCCCAGCATTTT
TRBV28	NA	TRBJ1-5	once	CAGGKQISNQPQHF	TGTGCCGGCGGGAAGCAGATTAGCAATCAGCCCCAGCATTTT
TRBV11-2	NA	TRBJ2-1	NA	CASSLSRGNSYNEQFF	TGTGCCAGCAGCTTAAGTAGGGGGAACTCCTACAATGAGCAGTTCTTC
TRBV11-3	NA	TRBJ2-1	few	CASSLTPTGHEQFF	TGTGCCAGCAGCTTAACCCCGACTGGGCATGAGCAGTTCTTC
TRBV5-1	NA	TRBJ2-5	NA	CASSLEQAKGETQYF	TGCGCCAGCAGCTTGGAACAGGCCAAGGGAGAGACCCAGTACTTC
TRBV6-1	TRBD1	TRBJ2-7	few	CASSPSGTASYEQYF	TGTGCCAGCAGTCCCTCCGGGACAGCCTCCTACGAGCAGTACTTC
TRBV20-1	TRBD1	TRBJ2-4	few	CSGRQGAGENIQYF	TGCAGTGGCAGACAGGGGGCAGGGGAAAACATTCAGTACTTC
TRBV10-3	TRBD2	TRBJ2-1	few	CAISESGTSGRVSYNEQFF	TGTGCCATCAGTGAGTCCGGGACTAGCGGGAGAGTCTCCTACAATGAGCAGTTCTTC
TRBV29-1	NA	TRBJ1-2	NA	CSVNQGSTYGYTF	TGCAGCGTTAATCAGGGGTCCACCTATGGCTACACCTTC
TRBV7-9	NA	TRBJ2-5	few	CASSPGQRIETQYF	TGTGCCAGCAGCCCGGGCCAGCGTATAGAGACCCAGTACTTC
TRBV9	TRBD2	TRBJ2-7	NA	CASSVDLWLAGFYEQYF	TGTGCCAGCAGCGTAGATTTGTGGCTAGCGGGGTTTTACGAGCAGTACTTC
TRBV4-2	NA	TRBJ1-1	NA	CASSLSTTGSTEAFF	TGTGCCAGCAGCCTGAGCACTACAGGTTCCACTGAAGCTTTCTTT
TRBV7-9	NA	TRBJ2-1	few	CASSLGRARYNEQFF	TGTGCCAGCAGCCTAGGGCGGGCCAGGTACAATGAGCAGTTCTTC
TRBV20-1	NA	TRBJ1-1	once	CSAREYRAIYTEAFF	TGCAGTGCTAGAGAGTACAGGGCGATTTACACTGAAGCTTTCTTT
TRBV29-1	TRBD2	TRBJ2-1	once	CSVGRLAVTYNEQFF	TGCAGCGTCGGCCGACTAGCGGTCACCTACAATGAGCAGTTCTTC
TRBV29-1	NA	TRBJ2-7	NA	CSFRGSAQYF	TGCAGCTTCCGCGGAAGTGCCCAGTACTTC
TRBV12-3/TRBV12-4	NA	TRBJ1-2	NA	CASSWDTHGYGYTF	TGTGCCAGCAGTTGGGACACCCATGGGTATGGCTACACCTTC
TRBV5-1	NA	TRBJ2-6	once	CASSLAWIAGANVLTF	TGCGCCAGCAGCTTGGCTTGGATAGCTGGGGCCAACGTCCTGACTTTC
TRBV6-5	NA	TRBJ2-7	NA	CASSGVGSYNEQYF	TGTGCCAGCAGCGGCGTGGGCTCCTACAATGAGCAGTACTTC
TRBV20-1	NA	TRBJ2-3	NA	CSARRGGSTDTQYF	TGCAGTGCTAGGAGGGGAGGAAGCACAGATACGCAGTATTTT
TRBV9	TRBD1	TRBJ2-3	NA	CASSVRQGADTQYF	TGTGCCAGCAGCGTAAGACAGGGAGCAGATACGCAGTATTTT
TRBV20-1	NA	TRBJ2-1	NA	CSASRDYEQFF	TGCAGTGCTTCCCGGGACTATGAGCAGTTCTTC
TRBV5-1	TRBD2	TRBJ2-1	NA	CASSLGTSLPNEQFF	TGCGCCAGCAGCTTGGGGACTAGTTTACCCAATGAGCAGTTCTTC
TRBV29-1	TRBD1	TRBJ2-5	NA	CSLGQGRETQYF	TGCAGCCTCGGACAGGGACGGGAGACCCAGTACTTC
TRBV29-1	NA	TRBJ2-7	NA	CSVNGQGRFSEQYF	TGCAGCGTGAATGGGCAGGGAAGGTTCTCCGAGCAGTACTTC
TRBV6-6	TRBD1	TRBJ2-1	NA	CASSYFRQGANNEQFF	TGTGCCAGCAGTTATTTTCGACAGGGGGCCAACAATGAGCAGTTCTTC
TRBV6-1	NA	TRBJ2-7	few	CASINQGYDEQYF	TGTGCCAGCATTAATCAGGGGTACGACGAGCAGTACTTC
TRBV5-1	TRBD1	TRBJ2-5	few	CASSLGTGVETQYF	TGCGCCAGCAGCCTCGGGACAGGGGTAGAGACCCAGTACTTC
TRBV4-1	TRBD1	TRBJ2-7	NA	CASSQDGTGATYEQYF	TGCGCCAGCAGCCAAGATGGGACAGGGGCTACCTACGAGCAGTACTTC
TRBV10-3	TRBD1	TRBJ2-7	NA	CAISESTRGQGYEQYF	TGTGCCATCAGTGAGTCGACTCGAGGACAGGGCTACGAGCAGTACTTC
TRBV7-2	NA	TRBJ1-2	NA	CASSPRDTAPYGDTF	TGTGCCAGCAGCCCTCGGGACACCGCCCCCTATGGCGACACCTTC
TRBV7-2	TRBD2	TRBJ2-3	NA	CASSFGTSGVGEDTQYF	TGTGCCAGCAGCTTTGGGACTAGCGGGGTCGGGGAAGATACGCAGTATTTT
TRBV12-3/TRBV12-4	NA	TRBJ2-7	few	CASSFDRYEQYF	TGTGCCAGCAGTTTCGACAGATACGAGCAGTACTTC
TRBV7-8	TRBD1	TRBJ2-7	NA	CASSMTGDHEQYF	TGTGCCAGCAGCATGACAGGGGACCACGAGCAGTACTTC
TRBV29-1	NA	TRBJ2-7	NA	CSVARGTSYEQYF	TGCAGCGTTGCAAGGGGAACGTCCTACGAGCAGTACTTC
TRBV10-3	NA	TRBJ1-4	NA	CAISESPGWGEKLFF	TGTGCCATCAGTGAGTCGCCAGGATGGGGTGAAAAACTGTTTTTT
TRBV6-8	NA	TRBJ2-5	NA	CASREAQETQYF	TGTGCCAGCAGAGAGGCCCAAGAGACCCAGTACTTC
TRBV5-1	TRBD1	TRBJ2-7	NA	CASRVGTGEIEQYF	TGCGCCAGCCGAGTGGGGACAGGGGAAATCGAGCAGTACTTC
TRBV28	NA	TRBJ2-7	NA	CASGNQGPYEQYF	TGTGCCAGCGGAAACCAGGGACCCTACGAGCAGTACTTC
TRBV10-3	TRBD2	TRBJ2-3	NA	CVISRLAGRHTQYF	TGTGTCATCAGCCGACTAGCGGGGCGTCATACGCAGTATTTT
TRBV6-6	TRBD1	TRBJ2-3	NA	CASSYPGGLSDTQYF	TGTGCCAGCAGTTATCCAGGGGGCCTGTCAGATACGCAGTATTTT
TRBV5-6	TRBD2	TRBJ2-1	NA	CACSLAGVWNEQFF	TGTGCCTGCAGCTTAGCGGGGGTCTGGAATGAGCAGTTCTTC
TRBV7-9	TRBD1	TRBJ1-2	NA	CASRQTGQGAAGYTF	TGTGCCAGCAGACAGACGGGACAGGGGGCTGCTGGCTACACCTTC
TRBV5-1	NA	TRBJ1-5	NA	CASSLARGGDGNQPQHF	TGCGCCAGCAGCTTGGCCCGGGGAGGCGACGGCAATCAGCCCCAGCATTTT
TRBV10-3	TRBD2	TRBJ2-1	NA	CAISLAGDGYNEQFF	TGTGCCATCAGTCTAGCGGGAGACGGCTACAATGAGCAGTTCTTC
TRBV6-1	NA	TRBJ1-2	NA	CASTHLRGVGFNRTYGYTF	TGTGCCAGCACCCACCTCAGGGGCGTAGGGTTCAACAGGACTTATGGCTACACCTTC